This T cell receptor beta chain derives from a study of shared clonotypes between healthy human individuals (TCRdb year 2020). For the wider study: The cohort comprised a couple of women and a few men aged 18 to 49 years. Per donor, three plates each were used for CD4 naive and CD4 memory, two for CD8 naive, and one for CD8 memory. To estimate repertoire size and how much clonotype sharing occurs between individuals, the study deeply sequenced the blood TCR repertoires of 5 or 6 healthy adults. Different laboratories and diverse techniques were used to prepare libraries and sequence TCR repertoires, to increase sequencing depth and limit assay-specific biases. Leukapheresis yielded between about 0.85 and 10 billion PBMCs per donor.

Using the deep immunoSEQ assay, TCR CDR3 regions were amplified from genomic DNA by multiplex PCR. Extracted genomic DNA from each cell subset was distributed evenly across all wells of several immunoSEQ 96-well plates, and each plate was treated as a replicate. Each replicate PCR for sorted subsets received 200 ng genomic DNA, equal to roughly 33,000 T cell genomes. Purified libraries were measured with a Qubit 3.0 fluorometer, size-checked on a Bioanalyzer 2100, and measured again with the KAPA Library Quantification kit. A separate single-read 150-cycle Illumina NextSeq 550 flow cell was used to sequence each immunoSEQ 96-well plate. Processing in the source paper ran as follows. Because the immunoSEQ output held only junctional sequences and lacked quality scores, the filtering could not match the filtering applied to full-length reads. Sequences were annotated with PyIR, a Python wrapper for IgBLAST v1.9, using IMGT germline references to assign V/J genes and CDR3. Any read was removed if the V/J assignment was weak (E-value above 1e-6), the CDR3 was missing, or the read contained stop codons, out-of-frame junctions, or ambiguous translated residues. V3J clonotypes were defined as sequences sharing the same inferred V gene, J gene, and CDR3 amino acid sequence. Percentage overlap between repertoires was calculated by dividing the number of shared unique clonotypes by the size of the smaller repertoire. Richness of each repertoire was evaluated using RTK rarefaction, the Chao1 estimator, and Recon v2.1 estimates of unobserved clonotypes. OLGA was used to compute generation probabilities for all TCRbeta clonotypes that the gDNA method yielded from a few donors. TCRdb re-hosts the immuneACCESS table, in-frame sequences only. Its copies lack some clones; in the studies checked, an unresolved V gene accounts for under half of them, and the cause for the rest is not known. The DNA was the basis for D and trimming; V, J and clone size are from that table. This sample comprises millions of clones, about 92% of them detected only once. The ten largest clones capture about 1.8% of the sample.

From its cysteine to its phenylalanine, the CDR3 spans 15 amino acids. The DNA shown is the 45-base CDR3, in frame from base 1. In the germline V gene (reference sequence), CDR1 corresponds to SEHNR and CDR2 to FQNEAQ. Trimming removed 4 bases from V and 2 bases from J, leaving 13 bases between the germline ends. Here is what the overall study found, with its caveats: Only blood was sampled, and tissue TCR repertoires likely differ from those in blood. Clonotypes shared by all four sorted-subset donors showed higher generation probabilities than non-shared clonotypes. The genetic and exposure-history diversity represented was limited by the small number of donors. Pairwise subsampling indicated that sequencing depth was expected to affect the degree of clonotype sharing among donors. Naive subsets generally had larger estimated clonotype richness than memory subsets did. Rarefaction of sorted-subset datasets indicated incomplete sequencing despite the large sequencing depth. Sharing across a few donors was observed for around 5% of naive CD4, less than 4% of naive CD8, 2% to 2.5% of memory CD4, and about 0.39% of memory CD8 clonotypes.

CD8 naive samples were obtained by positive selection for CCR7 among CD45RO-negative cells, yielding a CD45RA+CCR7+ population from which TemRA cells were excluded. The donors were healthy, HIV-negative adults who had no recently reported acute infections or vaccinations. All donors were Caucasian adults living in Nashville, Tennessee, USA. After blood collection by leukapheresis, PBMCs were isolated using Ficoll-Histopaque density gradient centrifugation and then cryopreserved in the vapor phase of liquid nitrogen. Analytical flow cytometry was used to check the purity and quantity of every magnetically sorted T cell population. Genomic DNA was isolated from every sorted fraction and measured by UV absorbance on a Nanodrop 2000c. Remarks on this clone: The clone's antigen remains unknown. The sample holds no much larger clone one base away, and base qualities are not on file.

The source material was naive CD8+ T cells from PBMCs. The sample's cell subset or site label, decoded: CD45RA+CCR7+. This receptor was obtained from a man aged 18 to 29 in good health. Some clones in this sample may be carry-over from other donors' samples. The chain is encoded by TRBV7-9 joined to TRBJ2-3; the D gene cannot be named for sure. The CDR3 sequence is CASSWTQSYTDTQYF. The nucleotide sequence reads TGTGCCAGCAGCTGGACCCAAAGCTACACAGATACGCAGTATTTT.